Shown below are 20 T cell receptor beta chains from a single sample sequenced in a study of technical replicates of blood from several donors. Clones were read by immunoSEQ multiplex PCR, and TCRdb kept only the in-frame ones, dropping some. The sample shows around 60,000 clones, 92% of them seen only once. Sample: PBMCs. Every receptor here comes from a human donor in good health. Some clones in this sample may be carry-over from other donors' samples.

This clone was counted a few times. J is TRBJ2-7 and V is TRBV29-1, with D tentatively TRBD1 (6 bases). The germline V gene encodes CDR1 SQVTM and CDR2 ANQGSEA. V gave up 1 base and J gave up 2 bases, with 12 bases separating them. The length of the CDR3 is 14 residues. The CDR3, as DNA: TGCAGCGTTGAAGGGCAGGGGTTCCCCTACGAGCAGTACTTC. As protein: CSVEGQGFPYEQYF.

V usage is TRBV5-8 and J usage is TRBJ1-1, with no clear D. The CDR3 loop spans 12 amino acids. The germline gives CDR1 SGHTS, CDR2 YDEGEE. Trimming pared 5 bases from V and 8 bases from J, leaving 13 bases between. The DNA for the CDR3 is TGTGCCAGCAGATCGGTCGGTCCCGAAGCTTTCTTT. Its protein product is CASRSVGPEAFF.

The gene calls are TRBV7-9 and TRBJ2-7, with 7 bases that match TRBD2. Trimming cost V 6 bases and J 2 bases; bases outside gene matches: 7. This CDR3 contains 14 residues. Germline V CDR1 and CDR2: SEHNR, FQNEAQ (reference sequence). CDR3 residues: CASRSRAGTYEQYF. CDR3 nucleotide sequence: TGTGCCAGCAGGTCGAGAGCGGGGACCTACGAGCAGTACTTC.

The chain links TRBV5-4 to TRBJ2-1; D gene ambiguous. CDR3 length: 16 residues. Germline V gene lookup returns CDR1 SGHNT and CDR2 YYREEE (reference sequence). Between the trimmed V and J ends, which lost 2 bases and 4 bases, there was a span of 16 bases. CDR3 sequence (DNA): TGTGCCAGCAGCTTATCTCGAAACAGAGCTTACAATGAGCAGTTCTTC. It codes for CASSLSRNRAYNEQFF. The variable domain in full, completed from reference TRBV5-4 and TRBJ2-1, reads ETGVTQSPTHLIKTRGQQVTLRCSSQSGHNTVSWYQQALGQGPQFIFQYYREEENGRGNFPPRFSGLQFPNYSSELNVNALELDDSALYLCASSLSRNRAYNEQFFGPGTRLTVL.

This chain links TRBV11-3 with TRBJ2-5; 7 bases align to TRBD2. CDR1 and CDR2 from the germline V gene are SGHNT and YENEEA. The CDR3 is made up of 14 amino acids. V shed 4 bases, J shed 7 bases, and the junction held 9 bases outside the gene matches. This CDR3 is CASSSRAGSGTQYF. The CDR3 nucleotides are TGTGCCAGCAGCTCACGAGCGGGGTCGGGGACCCAGTACTTC.

This clone was counted a few times. The chain joins TRBV4-2 to TRBJ1-1; maybe TRBD1 (5 bases). Between the trimmed V and J ends, which lost 0 bases and 0 bases, there was a span of 8 bases. Germline assignment: CDR1 LGHNA and CDR2 YNFKEQ. There are 15 residues in the CDR3. In nucleotides, the CDR3 is TGTGCCAGCAGCCAAGAATGGACATTGAACACTGAAGCTTTCTTT. Amino acids: CASSQEWTLNTEAFF.

V usage is TRBV19 and J usage is TRBJ1-6; 7 bases fit TRBD1. V lost 6 bases, J lost 2 bases, and 7 bases stayed unmatched. The length of the CDR3 is 16 residues. The V gene's germline CDR1 is LNHDA and CDR2 SQIVND (reference sequence). The CDR3 reads CASRVTGTAYNSPLHF. The CDR3 region has the DNA TGTGCCAGTAGGGTCACTGGGACAGCCTATAATTCACCCCTCCACTTT. Full variable domain (rest looked up from reference TRBV19 and TRBJ1-6): DGGITQSPKYLFRKEGQNVTLSCEQNLNHDAMYWYRQDPGQGLRLIYYSQIVNDFQKGDIAEGYSVSREKKESFPLTVTSAQKNPTAFYLCASRVTGTAYNSPLHFGNGTRLTVT.

V usage is TRBV12-5 and J usage is TRBJ1-1; D perhaps matches TRBD1 (6 bases). V lost 7 bases to trimming and J lost 5 bases, with 17 bases between them. The CDR3 runs to 14 residues. The germline V gene encodes CDR1 LGHNT and CDR2 FRNRAP. The CDR3 sequence is CASAFLQGRTEAFF. CDR3 sequence (DNA): TGTGCTAGTGCCTTTTTACAGGGAAGGACTGAAGCTTTCTTT. The full variable domain, completed using reference TRBV12-5 and TRBJ1-1, is DARVTQTPRHKVTEMGQEVTMRCQPILGHNTVFWYRQTMMQGLELLAYFRNRAPLDDSGMPKDRFSAEMPDATLATLKIQPSEPRDSAVYFCASAFLQGRTEAFFGQGTRLTVV.

Here the CDR3 reads CASSGQGYNEQFF. The CDR3 region has the DNA TGCGCCAGCAGTGGACAGGGCTACAATGAGCAGTTCTTC. V and J are TRBV4-3 and TRBJ2-1; TRBD1 matches 8 bases. The V and J ends lost 6 bases and 3 bases, in that order; junction bases with no gene match: 1. The CDR3 has 13 amino acids. The germline V gene has CDR1 LGHNA and CDR2 YSLEER.

The rearrangement uses TRBV9 and TRBJ1-1; 7 positions match TRBD1. The CDR3 runs to 15 residues. The V gene's germline CDR1 is SGDLS and CDR2 YYNGEE. J lost 1 base, V lost 4 bases, and 7 bases had no gene match. CDR3 amino acids: CASSKNRDRNTEAFF. In DNA form, the CDR3 reads TGTGCCAGCAGCAAAAACCGGGACAGGAACACTGAAGCTTTCTTT.

This rearrangement joins TRBV27 to TRBJ2-7; possible D gene TRBD1, 5 bases. Germline V lookup: CDR1 MNHEY, CDR2 SMNVEV (reference sequence). CDR3 length: 13 amino acids. The V end lost 2 bases, the J end lost 4 bases, and 9 bases lay between the germline ends. The CDR3, as DNA: TGTGCCAGCAGTTTACAGGGTTTTTACGAGCAGTACTTC. This sequence encodes CASSLQGFYEQYF.

The chain couples TRBV7-9 to TRBJ2-6; unclear D gene. From germline, CDR1 is SEHNR and CDR2 FQNEAQ (reference sequence). The CDR3 sequence is 16 residues long. Trimming stripped 3 bases from V and 2 bases from J, with 11 bases between. For the CDR3, the DNA is TGTGCCAGCAGCTTCCCGTCGGTCCCTGGGGCCAACGTCCTGACTTTC. It is translated as CASSFPSVPGANVLTF. Drawing the rest from reference TRBV7-9 and TRBJ2-6, the complete variable domain is DTGVSQNPRHKITKRGQNVTFRCDPISEHNRLYWYRQTLGQGPEFLTYFQNEAQLEKSRLLSDRFSAERPKGSFSTLEIQRTEQGDSAMYLCASSFPSVPGANVLTFGAGSRLTVL.

This clone was observed a handful of times. The CDR3 DNA reads TGTGCCAGCAGCTGGACAGGGGGCTACGAGCAGTACTTC. Translation: CASSWTGGYEQYF. The chain links TRBV2 to TRBJ2-7, with 10 positions matching TRBD1. The CDR3 is made up of 13 amino acids. CDR1 is SNHLY, CDR2 FYNNEI, per germline. J gave up 3 bases and V 6 bases, and 2 bases lay outside the gene matches.

The V call is TRBV19, the J call TRBJ2-7; tentatively, D is TRBD1 (6 bases). The V end was cut by 10 bases, the J end by 1 base, with 11 bases between. Per germline, CDR1 LNHDA and CDR2 SQIVND (reference sequence). The CDR3 consists of 12 residues. The CDR3 reads CATGDTSYEQYF. The DNA for the CDR3 is TGTGCCACAGGGGACACGTCCTACGAGCAGTACTTC.

J is TRBJ1-1 and V is TRBV7-9; no firm D call. Trimming pared 5 bases from V and 4 bases from J, leaving 11 bases between. This CDR3 is built from 13 residues. Per the germline V gene, CDR1 is SEHNR and CDR2 is FQNEAQ (reference sequence). The chain's CDR3 is CASSPHGGTEAFF. CDR3 nucleotides: TGTGCCAGCAGCCCCCACGGTGGCACTGAAGCTTTCTTT.

This chain joins TRBV4-2 and TRBJ2-7; D is unresolved. Germline CDR1 reads LGHNA; CDR2 reads YNFKEQ. V lost 1 base, J lost 1 base, and 8 bases lay in between. CDR3 length: 14 amino acids. The CDR3 DNA is TGTGCCAGCAGCCAAGGTCCCCTTTCCTACGAGCAGTACTTC. It codes for CASSQGPLSYEQYF.

J is TRBJ1-2 and V is TRBV19; 9 bases match TRBD1. The ends lost 5 bases at V and 2 bases at J; junction bases unmatched: 3. Germline-derived CDR1 and CDR2 are LNHDA and SQIVND (reference sequence). The CDR3 has 14 residues. The CDR3 here is CASSVTGGNYGYTF. The CDR3, as DNA: TGTGCCAGTAGTGTGACAGGGGGGAACTATGGCTACACCTTC. Drawing the rest from reference TRBV19 and TRBJ1-2, the complete variable domain is DGGITQSPKYLFRKEGQNVTLSCEQNLNHDAMYWYRQDPGQGLRLIYYSQIVNDFQKGDIAEGYSVSREKKESFPLTVTSAQKNPTAFYLCASSVTGGNYGYTFGSGTRLTVV.

The V call is TRBV6-6, the J call TRBJ1-2; no clear D gene. The CDR3 sequence is 11 residues long. Per germline, CDR1 MNHNY and CDR2 SVGAGI (reference sequence). Between the trimmed V and J ends, which lost 1 base and 8 bases, there was a span of 5 bases. CDR3 loop: CASSYFSGYTF. The CDR3 DNA reads TGTGCCAGCAGTTACTTTTCAGGCTACACCTTC.

This clone has a single count. The rearrangement links TRBV7-9 to TRBJ1-2, with 7 nucleotides matching TRBD1. The germline V gene encodes CDR1 SEHNR and CDR2 FQNEAQ (reference sequence). V trimming: 7 bases; J trimming: 8 bases; junction bases outside the gene matches: 13. This CDR3 contains 14 residues. For the CDR3, the DNA is TGTGCCAGCATTCCAGGGGGGAGACAGGAAGGCTACACCTTC. Encoded protein: CASIPGGRQEGYTF.

The rearrangement links TRBV7-9 to TRBJ2-7; TRBD2 matches at 7 bases. Germline CDR1 reads SEHNR; CDR2 reads FQNEAQ (reference sequence). Losses at the gene ends were 5 bases for V and 4 bases for J; bases not matched to a gene: 8. This CDR3 region has 14 residues. CDR3 sequence reads: CASSPPGGYYEQYF. In DNA, the CDR3 is TGTGCCAGCAGCCCCCCGGGGGGTTATTACGAGCAGTACTTC. The complete variable domain, with remaining parts taken from reference TRBV7-9 and TRBJ2-7, reads DTGVSQNPRHKITKRGQNVTFRCDPISEHNRLYWYRQTLGQGPEFLTYFQNEAQLEKSRLLSDRFSAERPKGSFSTLEIQRTEQGDSAMYLCASSPPGGYYEQYFGPGTRLTVT.